One sample yielded the 25 T cell receptor beta chains listed below, sequenced in a study of blood T cell repertoires in COVID-19. Libraries were prepared by immunoSEQ multiplex PCR; TCRdb keeps only in-frame clonotypes and omits some of them. The table lists over 200,000 clones, just under 90% of them singletons, with 2% to 3% in the top ten. Sequencing was carried out using peripheral blood. The receptors come from a young man with COVID-19, enrolled during active disease.

V is TRBV6-5 and J is TRBJ1-5, with D perhaps matching TRBD1 (6 bases). V was cut by 6 bases and J by 0 bases, with 12 bases left in between. Germline V gene sequence: CDR1 MNHEY, CDR2 SVGAGI. The CDR3 has 15 residues. Written as DNA, the CDR3 is TGTGCCAGCAGACTCGGACAGTATAGCAATCAGCCCCAGCATTTT. Its protein product is CASRLGQYSNQPQHF.

This clone was observed a single time. The rearrangement links TRBV4-2 to TRBJ2-2, with TRBD2 matching 8 bases. V shed 1 base and J 11 bases; nucleotides not matched to a gene: 15. CDR1 and CDR2 (germline): LGHNA, YNFKEQ. The CDR3 has 17 residues. The CDR3 spells CASSQVGPGSGVRELFF. The DNA for the CDR3 is TGTGCCAGCAGCCAAGTTGGGCCGGGTAGCGGGGTACGTGAGCTGTTTTTT.

The chain is built from TRBV14 and TRBJ2-2; possibly TRBD2 for D (6 bases). The germline gives CDR1 SGHDN, CDR2 FVKESK. The CDR3 sequence is 15 residues long. Trimming removed 4 bases at V and 1 base at J, with 10 bases between. For the CDR3, the DNA is TGTGCCAGCAGCCCACACGGGGGGAACACCGGGGAGCTGTTTTTT. It translates to CASSPHGGNTGELFF.

This clone was counted between two and nine times. The chain joins TRBV4-2 to TRBJ2-2, with a possible D match to TRBD1 (5 bases). Germline V CDR1 and CDR2: LGHNA, YNFKEQ. The CDR3 covers 17 residues. V was trimmed by 3 bases and J by 4 bases, leaving 18 bases between them. As DNA, the CDR3 is TGTGCCAGCAGCCACTACAGGAGCACCTCTCCCACCGGGGAGCTGTTTTTT. Translating gives CASSHYRSTSPTGELFF.

V gene TRBV7-2 combines with J gene TRBJ1-2; D is ambiguous. Germline values: CDR1 SGHTA, CDR2 FQGNSA. This CDR3 contains 12 residues. Between the trimmed V and J ends, which lost 1 base and 8 bases, there was a span of 8 bases. DNA for the CDR3: TGTGCCAGCAGCTTAGGTAACGGGGGCTACACCTTC. Translated, it gives CASSLGNGGYTF. Complete variable domain (other parts from reference TRBV7-2 and TRBJ1-2): GAGVSQSPSNKVTEKGKDVELRCDPISGHTALYWYRQSLGQGLEFLIYFQGNSAPDKSGLPSDRFSAERTGGSVSTLTIQRTQQEDSAVYLCASSLGNGGYTFGSGTRLTVV.

The chain combines TRBV5-1 with TRBJ1-1; 10 bases fit TRBD1. Germline V gene lookup returns CDR1 SGHRS and CDR2 YFSETQ. The CDR3 spans 14 residues. After removal of 5 bases from V and 2 bases from J, the junction contained 3 bases not matched to a gene. The CDR3 DNA reads as TGCGCCAGCAGGGGACAGGGGACAAACACTGAAGCTTTCTTT. The encoded protein is CASRGQGTNTEAFF.

The chain has TRBV20-1 and TRBJ1-2; perhaps TRBD1 as D (6 bases). The CDR3 extends over 11 amino acids. In germline, CDR1 is DFQATT, CDR2 SNEGSKA (reference sequence). The ends were cut back, 2 bases at V and 5 bases at J, with 6 bases in the middle. The CDR3 sequence: CSARRGYGYTF. In DNA form, the CDR3 reads TGCAGTGCTAGAAGGGGGTATGGCTACACCTTC.

The J gene is TRBJ2-7, the V gene TRBV10-3; possible D gene TRBD2, 5 bases. V lost 4 bases and J 7 bases, leaving 8 bases between the germline ends. Looked up from germline, CDR1 is ENHRY and CDR2 is SYGVKD. CDR3 length: 11 amino acids. The CDR3 here is CAISGGGEQYF. The CDR3 DNA reads as TGTGCCATCAGTGGCGGCGGGGAGCAGTACTTC.

This chain joins TRBV12-3 or TRBV12-4 and TRBJ2-1; D is undetermined. This CDR3 comprises 11 residues. Trimming removed 3 bases at V and 8 bases at J, with 5 bases between. The CDR3 here is CASSLADEQFF. The CDR3 nucleotides are TGTGCCAGCAGTTTGGCCGATGAGCAGTTCTTC.

Concerning this clone: At one boundary the junction diverges from the germline segment, which might be a read error. V and J are TRBV4-1 and TRBJ2-7, with 10 positions matching TRBD2. Germline lookup yields CDR1 MGHRA and CDR2 YSYEKL. There are 16 residues in the CDR3. DNA for the CDR3: TGCGCCAGCAGCCAACAAACTAGCGGGACCTCCGACGAGCAGTACTTC. Translated: CASSQQTSGTSDEQYF.

The rearrangement joins TRBV13 to TRBJ2-7; 8 bases fit TRBD1. J lost 4 bases, V lost 5 bases, and 7 bases had no gene match. The germline V gene encodes CDR1 PRHDT and CDR2 FYEKMQ (reference sequence). The CDR3 contains 14 residues. The CDR3 region has the DNA TGTGCCAGCAGCCGCGGGACAGGATTATACGAGCAGTACTTC. This gives the protein CASSRGTGLYEQYF.

Note on this clone: The same CDR3 also results from other DNA sequences found in this sample. The gene calls are TRBV11-2 and TRBJ1-3; D is undetermined. This CDR3 has 14 residues. The germline CDR1 and CDR2 sequences are SGHAT and FQNNGV. V was clipped by 5 bases and J by 0 bases, with 8 bases between them. In nucleotides, the CDR3 is TGTGCCAGCAGCCTCGTGAGCTCTGGAAACACCATATATTTT. It yields the protein CASSLVSSGNTIYF.

The chain joins TRBV19 to TRBJ1-2; D gene ambiguous. The CDR3 runs 12 residues. Trimming left V 0 bases short and J 10 bases short, with 9 bases between. CDR1 and CDR2 (germline): LNHDA, SQIVND (reference sequence). CDR3 sequence (DNA): TGTGCCAGTAGTATAGAGGGCCGCTCCTACACCTTC. Its translation: CASSIEGRSYTF.

The J gene is TRBJ2-7, the V gene TRBV20-1, with a weak D call TRBD2 (6 bases). The CDR3 is made up of 13 amino acids. The germline gives CDR1 DFQATT, CDR2 SNEGSKA (reference sequence). The ends were cut back, 3 bases at V and 1 base at J, with 10 bases in the middle. The CDR3 nucleotides read TGCAGTGCTAGTCGGGGACTTTCCTACGAGCAGTACTTC. It translates to CSASRGLSYEQYF.

The chain is built from TRBV11-3 and TRBJ2-5; D uncertain. Germline CDR1 and CDR2: SGHNT and YENEEA. Deletions cut 1 base from V and 1 base from J, with 13 bases between. The CDR3 runs to 16 residues. The CDR3 bases are TGTGCCAGCAGCTTAGGTATCAACAAGATCCAAGAGACCCAGTACTTC. Protein: CASSLGINKIQETQYF.

This chain joins TRBV19 and TRBJ2-7; D may be TRBD2 (6 bases). Deletions cut 1 base from V and 2 bases from J, with 18 bases between. The CDR3 runs to 17 residues. CDR1 is LNHDA and CDR2 is SQIVND in the germline V gene (reference sequence). In DNA, the CDR3 is TGTGCCAGTAGTATAGGCTACTGGGAGGCAGCCGCCTACGAGCAGTACTTC. Protein sequence: CASSIGYWEAAAYEQYF. The whole variable domain, remainder taken from reference TRBV19 and TRBJ2-7, is DGGITQSPKYLFRKEGQNVTLSCEQNLNHDAMYWYRQDPGQGLRLIYYSQIVNDFQKGDIAEGYSVSREKKESFPLTVTSAQKNPTAFYLCASSIGYWEAAAYEQYFGPGTRLTVT.

V and J are TRBV6-5 and TRBJ2-1; 8 bases map to TRBD1. This CDR3 comprises 14 residues. Germline lookup yields CDR1 MNHEY and CDR2 SVGAGI. The ends lost 0 bases at V and 9 bases at J; junction bases unmatched: 4. The CDR3 protein is CASSYSTGVVEQFF. CDR3 coding DNA: TGTGCCAGCAGTTACTCGACAGGGGTGGTTGAGCAGTTCTTC.

The gene calls are TRBV29-1 and TRBJ2-7, with TRBD2 as a possible D gene (6 bases). The CDR3 spans 13 residues. Germline loops: CDR1 SQVTM, CDR2 ANQGSEA. Trimming took off 3 bases at V and 0 bases at J, with 9 bases between the two ends. Here the CDR3 DNA reads TGCAGCGTTGACGGGCGGGACTCCTACGAGCAGTACTTC. Amino acids: CSVDGRDSYEQYF.

The rearrangement links TRBV4-2 to TRBJ2-1, with 10 bases fitting TRBD2. The J segment lost 4 bases and the V segment lost 4 bases, leaving 7 bases of the junction unmatched. The germline V gene has CDR1 LGHNA and CDR2 YNFKEQ. The CDR3 spans 16 residues. CDR3 protein: CASSPLGTSDYNEQFF. The CDR3 region has the DNA TGTGCCAGCAGCCCCTTAGGGACTAGCGATTACAATGAGCAGTTCTTC.

The chain couples TRBV6-1 to TRBJ2-1, with 11 bases that match TRBD2. The CDR3 runs 14 residues. V lost 5 bases and J lost 7; bases outside the gene matches: 4. Germline CDR1 is MNHNS and CDR2 is SASEGT. The DNA of the CDR3 is TGTGCCAGCAGTCTACTAGCGGGAGTTAATGAGCAGTTCTTC. Amino acid sequence: CASSLLAGVNEQFF.

The chain links TRBV28 to TRBJ2-1, with TRBD2 matching over 7 bases. Germline V lookup: CDR1 MDHEN, CDR2 SYDVKM. V lost 4 bases, J lost 4 bases, and 16 bases stayed unmatched. The CDR3 length is 18 residues. The CDR3 is CASSWSIGSAGAYNEQFF. As DNA, the CDR3 is TGTGCCAGCAGTTGGTCTATCGGATCGGCGGGAGCGTACAATGAGCAGTTCTTC.

This clone came up once. The gene calls are TRBV7-2 and TRBJ2-7; TRBD1 might be the D (6 bases). The ends were cut back, 3 bases at V and 5 bases at J, with 8 bases in the middle. The CDR3 runs to 12 residues. Germline V CDR1 and CDR2: SGHTA, FQGNSA. DNA of the CDR3: TGTGCCAGCAGCTTTACAGGGCACGAGCAGTACTTC. As protein: CASSFTGHEQYF.

This sequence joins TRBV4-3 and TRBJ1-1; TRBD1 might be the D (6 bases). The V end lost 0 bases, the J end lost 8 bases, and 19 bases lay between the germline ends. The germline V gene has CDR1 LGHNA and CDR2 YSLEER. The CDR3 consists of 16 residues. The CDR3 DNA reads as TGCGCCAGCAGCCAAGATGGAGGCAGGGGTCGGGGCGAAGCTTTCTTT. Translation gives CASSQDGGRGRGEAFF.

The DNA for the CDR3 is TGTGCCAGTAGTCCATTCGGACAGCTCTATAATTCACCCCTCCACTTT. This translates into CASSPFGQLYNSPLHF. The J gene is TRBJ1-6, the V gene TRBV19, with D possibly matching TRBD1 (6 bases). The CDR3 runs 16 residues. Looked up from germline, CDR1 is LNHDA and CDR2 is SQIVND (reference sequence). V lost 5 bases and J lost 3, with 14 bases in between.

The V call is TRBV27, the J call TRBJ1-2; TRBD1 is a possible D gene (5 bases). The length of the CDR3 is 13 residues. Germline V gene sequence: CDR1 MNHEY, CDR2 SMNVEV (reference sequence). Trimming removed 5 bases from V and 3 bases from J, with 10 bases in between. In DNA form, the CDR3 reads TGTGCCAGCAGTGAGCCAGGGCACTATGGCTACACCTTC. This codes for CASSEPGHYGYTF.